This T cell receptor beta chain was identified in a study of T cell responses to AZD1222 COVID-19 vaccine. Study-level results: Among AZD1222 vaccinees, only six or seven were seropositive at baseline.

Repertoires were generated with immunoSEQ multiplex PCR, while TCRdb's copy carries only in-frame clones and drops some. The profile shows approximately 150,000 clones, 89% of them singletons. The CDR3 extends over 15 amino acids. The V gene's germline CDR1 is SGHKS and CDR2 YYEKEE (reference sequence). With 2 bases clipped from V and 4 bases from J, the junction kept 4 bases outside the gene matches. For this clone: What it binds is unknown.

The sequence was obtained from an adult in good health. The J gene is TRBJ2-3, the V gene TRBV5-5; 10 bases align to TRBD2. The material sequenced was peripheral blood, taken on day 0 of AZD1222 vaccination. The chain's CDR3 is CASSLAGGSPDTQYF. The CDR3 nucleotides read TGTGCCAGCAGCTTAGCGGGAGGGAGTCCAGATACGCAGTATTTT. Supplemented by reference TRBV5-5 and TRBJ2-3, the full variable domain reads DAGVTQSPTHLIKTRGQQVTLRCSPISGHKSVSWYQQVLGQGPQFIFQYYEKEERGRGNFPDRFSARQFPNYSSELNVNALLLGDSALYLCASSLAGGSPDTQYFGPGTRLTVL.